This T cell receptor beta chain was found in a study of glioma-infiltrating T cells after dendritic cell vaccination. General study findings and limits: Complete blood and tumor specimen sets were limited to few patients.

The CDR3 has 16 residues. The germline V and J ends were trimmed by 2 bases and 0 bases, with 13 bases remaining between them. Germline loops: CDR1 SGHRS, CDR2 YFSETQ. Sequencing was performed with immunoSEQ multiplex PCR; in TCRdb, only in-frame clones are kept and a portion is missing. The sample yields over 90,000 clones, about 83% seen once. For this clone: Antigen unknown.

This TCR came from a human donor with glioblastoma. Here the sequenced sample was blood, taken before dendritic cell vaccination. The V gene is TRBV5-1, the J gene TRBJ2-3, with D possibly being TRBD2 (6 bases). The CDR3 coding sequence is TGCGCCAGCAGCTTAACCCCGGGACTTAGCACAGATACGCAGTATTTT. This sequence encodes CASSLTPGLSTDTQYF.